A single sample gave rise to the 14 T cell receptor beta chains below, sequenced in a study of T cells in Graves' hyperthyroidism and ophthalmopathy. Amplified TCR beta CDR3 regions came from RNA transcripts. First-round RT-PCR targeting the TCR CDR3 was performed with the HTBI primer set. TCRdb reanalysed the multiplex PCR reads using MiXCR and keeps one entry per CDR3 protein. The data show fewer than 600,000 distinct CDR3 sequences, roughly 14% seen once. Sequencing was done on a sample of blood. These receptors came from a woman between 18 and 29 years old with Graves' hyperthyroidism.

This clonotype came up many times. This chain links TRBV12-3 or TRBV12-4 with TRBJ2-3; D is perhaps TRBD2 (6 bases). This CDR3 has 14 amino acids. V lost 3 bases, J lost 4 bases, and 11 bases lay in between. CDR3: CASSFGGTADTQYF. Written as DNA, the CDR3 is TGTGCCAGCAGTTTCGGCGGGACCGCAGATACGCAGTATTTT.

The chain uses TRBV13 and TRBJ2-5; the match to TRBD2 covers 7 bases. Germline-derived CDR1 and CDR2 are PRHDT and FYEKMQ (reference sequence). Unmatched junction bases numbered 3, after V lost 2 bases and J lost 0 bases. CDR3 length: 15 residues. CDR3 nucleotide sequence: TGTGCCAGCAGCTTACGCGGGAGCGACCAAGAGACCCAGTACTTC. This gives the protein CASSLRGSDQETQYF.

This clonotype has a count of ten or more. This chain connects TRBV6-1 to TRBJ2-1; TRBD1 aligns across 8 bases. CDR3 length: 14 residues. The germline gives CDR1 MNHNS, CDR2 SASEGT. Germline trimming cut 5 bases from V and 1 base from J; bases unmatched to any gene: 1. The chain's CDR3 is CASSRQGSYNEQFF. As DNA, the CDR3 is TGTGCCAGCAGTAGACAGGGGTCCTACAATGAGCAGTTCTTC.

This clonotype was observed at least ten times. The chain is built from TRBV12-3 or TRBV12-4 and TRBJ1-2; D unclear. The CDR3 totals 13 residues. Trimming removed 8 bases at V and 5 bases at J, with 15 bases between. The CDR3 DNA reads as TGTGCCAGCTCTTACCACCGGGCTTATGGCTACACCTTC. Translation gives CASSYHRAYGYTF.

The genes are TRBV12-3 or TRBV12-4 and TRBJ1-3; TRBD1 matches 8 bases. The V gene end was trimmed by 6 bases and the J gene end by 8 bases; junction bases not matched to a gene: 12. This CDR3 comprises 15 residues. In DNA form, the CDR3 reads TGTGCCAGCAGGTCCTCCTGGACAGGGCGTTACACCATATATTTT. This encodes CASRSSWTGRYTIYF.

Comments on this clonotype: A read error is possible here, since a much larger clone lies one base away. V and J are TRBV30 and TRBJ1-1, with a weak D call TRBD1 (6 bases). The length of the CDR3 is 14 residues. Germline assignment: CDR1 GTSNPN and CDR2 SVGIG (reference sequence). CDR3 bases: TGTGCCTGGAGTGTTGCAGGGGTGAACGCTGAAGCTTTCTTT. Residues: CAWSVAGVNAEAFF.

This clonotype was picked up many times. V and J are TRBV19 and TRBJ1-6, with D tentatively TRBD1 (5 bases). With 7 bases removed from V and 7 bases from J, the gap between germline ends came to 17 bases. The germline gives CDR1 LNHDA, CDR2 SQIVND (reference sequence). CDR3 size: 15 residues. The CDR3 is CASKNADRHNSPLHF. Here the CDR3 DNA reads TGTGCCAGTAAGAATGCCGACAGACACAATTCACCCCTCCACTTT.

This clonotype showed up just a few times. The chain employs TRBV14 and TRBJ1-2; D uncertain. V was cut by 1 base and J by 4 bases, with 13 bases left in between. This CDR3 has 15 residues. From germline, CDR1 is SGHDN and CDR2 FVKESK. The DNA for the CDR3 is TGTGCCAGCAGCCAAGCTGGGAGCGGAATCTATGGCTACACCTTC. Translating gives CASSQAGSGIYGYTF. The full variable domain, rest sourced from reference TRBV14 and TRBJ1-2, is EAGVTQFPSHSVIEKGQTVTLRCDPISGHDNLYWYRRVMGKEIKFLLHFVKESKQDESGMPNNRFLAERTGGTYSTLKVQPAELEDSGVYFCASSQAGSGIYGYTFGSGTRLTVV.

This clonotype came up many times. The chain links TRBV6-5 to TRBJ1-2; the D is unclear. This CDR3 spans 14 amino acids. Trimming stripped 0 bases from V and 8 bases from J, with 13 bases between. Germline CDR1 is MNHEY and CDR2 is SVGAGI. This CDR3 is CASSYSASAWGYTF. In nucleotides, the CDR3 is TGTGCCAGCAGTTACTCGGCGAGTGCATGGGGCTACACCTTC.

This clonotype has ten or more counts. This rearrangement joins TRBV27 to TRBJ1-5; D gene unclear. V was clipped by 4 bases and J by 0 bases, with 13 bases between them. From germline, CDR1 is MNHEY and CDR2 SMNVEV (reference sequence). This CDR3 contains 16 residues. For the CDR3, the DNA is TGTGCCAGCAGTTATAACAGACGCTATAGCAATCAGCCCCAGCATTTT. This translates into CASSYNRRYSNQPQHF.

V gene TRBV10-3 combines with J gene TRBJ1-5; D is unclear. CDR1 is ENHRY, CDR2 SYGVKD, per germline. The CDR3 runs to 14 residues. Trimming left V 3 bases short and J 1 base short, with 7 bases between. The CDR3 coding sequence is TGTGCCATCAGTGATCACACCAGCAATCAGCCCCAGCATTTT. Amino acids: CAISDHTSNQPQHF.

There are many counts of this clonotype. The chain combines TRBV4-1 with TRBJ2-7; 10 bases map to TRBD2. This CDR3 comprises 16 residues. J was trimmed by 2 bases and V by 3 bases; bases with no gene match: 7. CDR1 is MGHRA, CDR2 YSYEKL, per germline. The CDR3 sequence is CASSHHASGSAYEQYF. CDR3 coding DNA: TGCGCCAGCAGCCATCACGCTAGCGGGAGTGCCTACGAGCAGTACTTC.

As concerns this clonotype: A much larger clone differs by one base, so this may be a read error. V usage is TRBV20-1 and J usage is TRBJ1-4, with D uncertain. Germline V gene lookup returns CDR1 DFQATT and CDR2 SNEGSKA (reference sequence). CDR3 length: 14 amino acids. V was cut by 5 bases and J by 7 bases, with 17 bases left in between. The CDR3 loop reads CSAAGGTSCEKLFF. The CDR3 DNA reads as TGCAGTGCTGCAGGAGGAACCAGCTGTGAAAAACTGTTTTTT.

This clonotype was observed once. V and J are TRBV2 and TRBJ1-2; TRBD1 aligns across 8 bases. Germline CDR1 is SNHLY and CDR2 is FYNNEI. V trimming: 5 bases; J trimming: 8 bases; junction bases outside the gene matches: 7. The CDR3 covers 13 residues. Written as DNA, the CDR3 is TGTGCCAGCAGTTCGCAGGGGGCGTCCGGCTACACCTTC. Translated: CASSSQGASGYTF.